Reported below is one T cell receptor beta chain. The antigen is not known. The PCR employed 60 Vbeta primers together with 13 Jbeta primers. TCRdb's copy holds only in-frame clones and misses some; the assay was immunoSEQ multiplex PCR. This repertoire shows about 120,000 clones, about four fifths found once; its top ten account for roughly 1.5%. Looked up from germline, CDR1 is SGDLS and CDR2 is YYNGEE. The ends were cut back, 0 bases at V and 2 bases at J, with 6 bases in the middle. The CDR3 contains 14 residues. The sample comes from a study of cytomegalovirus exposure and HLA in healthy donors. The study, taken as a whole, reports: Sequencing artifact likely explains a cluster of highly shared sequence variants. In an earlier analysis, in several hundred donors, most V segments appeared productive either ~87% or ~30% of the time.

This sequence originates from a woman in her late teens or twenties in good health and CMV-seronegative. The sequencing sample was made of PBMCs. The V call is TRBV9, the J call TRBJ1-5, with D perhaps matching TRBD1 (5 bases). CDR3 region: CASSVGGGNQPQHF. The CDR3 nucleotides read TGTGCCAGCAGCGTAGGGGGCGGCAATCAGCCCCAGCATTTT.